This T cell receptor (beta chain) was observed in a study of T cells in Graves' hyperthyroidism and ophthalmopathy. Study at large: Blood was drawn when the patient was first diagnosed and still untreated. Study-wide results and caveats: Most clonotypes expanded in the thyroid (above 0.001) were also present in blood.

The length of the CDR3 is 17 residues. In germline, CDR1 is LGHDT, CDR2 YNNKEL (reference sequence). The V end was cut by 0 bases, the J end by 1 base, with 15 bases between. The study left out patients who had uncontrolled infection, other autoimmune disease, pregnancy or lactation. Diagnoses were established using clinical symptoms, serum thyroxine and TRAb, thyroid ultrasound and orbital computed tomography. Amplification of TCR beta CDR3 regions used RNA as the template. HTBI primers were used for first-round RT-PCR of the TCR CDR3. TCRdb reprocessed the multiplex PCR reads with MiXCR, giving one entry per CDR3 protein. This sample has hundreds of thousands of distinct CDR3 sequences, with approximately 15% found just once. A few counts support this clonotype. Its target is not known.

The J gene is TRBJ1-2, the V gene TRBV3-1; maybe TRBD1 (5 bases). The receptor comes from a woman aged 30 to 39 with Graves' hyperthyroidism. The sequencing input was blood. CDR3 coding DNA: TGTGCCAGCAGCCAAGATTACGGGACTCCGTATAACTATGGCTACACCTTC. Protein product: CASSQDYGTPYNYGYTF.